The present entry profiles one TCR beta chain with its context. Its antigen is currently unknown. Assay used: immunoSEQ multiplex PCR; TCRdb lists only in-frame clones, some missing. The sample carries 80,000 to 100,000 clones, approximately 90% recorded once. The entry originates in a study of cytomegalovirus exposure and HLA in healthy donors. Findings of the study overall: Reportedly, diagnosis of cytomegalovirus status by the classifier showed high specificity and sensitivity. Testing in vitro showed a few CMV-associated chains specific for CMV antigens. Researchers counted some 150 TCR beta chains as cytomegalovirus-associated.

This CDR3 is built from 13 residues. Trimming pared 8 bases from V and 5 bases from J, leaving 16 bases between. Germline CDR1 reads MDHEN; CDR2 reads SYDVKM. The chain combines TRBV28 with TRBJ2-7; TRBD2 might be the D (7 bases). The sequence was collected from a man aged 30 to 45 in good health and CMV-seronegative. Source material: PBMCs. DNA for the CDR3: TGTGCCAGCCTTAAGGGAGGGGGGCACGAGCAGTACTTC. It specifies CASLKGGGHEQYF.